A single sample is the source of the 3 T cell receptor beta chains below, sequenced in a study of metastatic and nonmetastatic thyroid tumors (dated by TCRdb to between 2020 and 2021). No patient had received any treatment before thyroid surgery. Library generation was performed with PCR. TCRdb records Illumina HiSeq 4000 as the sequencer. The raw public reads went through TCRdb reprocessing: fastp at Q25, MiXCR clone calling, in-frame beta chains kept. This sample has tens of thousands of clones in its table, and roughly 10% of those were observed once. The ten biggest clones cover around 25% of the sample. The sample comprised blood. Receptor source: a female donor with papillary thyroid cancer or a benign thyroid nodule (not recorded which). Some clones in this sample may be carry-over from other donors' samples.

This clone came up many times. The chain carries TRBV5-1 and TRBJ1-2, with D possibly being TRBD1 (5 bases). Per the germline V gene, CDR1 is SGHRS and CDR2 is YFSETQ. CDR3 length equals 14 residues. V dropped 4 bases and J dropped 1 base, with 11 bases sitting between them. The CDR3, as DNA: TGCGCCAGCAGCCCCGACAGATATAACTATGGCTACACCTTC. It yields the protein CASSPDRYNYGYTF. Full variable domain (outside the CDR3, taken from reference TRBV5-1 and TRBJ1-2): KAGVTQTPRYLIKTRGQQVTLSCSPISGHRSVSWYQQTPGQGLQFLFEYFSETQRNKGNFPGRFSGRQFSNSRSEMNVSTLELGDSALYLCASSPDRYNYGYTFGSGTRLTVV.

This clone was detected ten times or more. V gene TRBV30 combines with J gene TRBJ1-6, with D tentatively TRBD1 (6 bases). The germline V gene has CDR1 GTSNPN and CDR2 SVGIG (reference sequence). Trimming removed 5 bases at V and 13 bases at J, with 18 bases between. This CDR3 spans 13 amino acids. In nucleotides, the CDR3 is TGTGCCTGGGCGGACAGTAGTGAATTGCCCCTCCACTTT. This translates into CAWADSSELPLHF.

This clone appeared many times. The V call is TRBV12-3 or TRBV12-4, the J call TRBJ2-5, with D tentatively TRBD1 (5 bases). V lost 3 bases and J lost 2, with 10 bases in between. The CDR3 is 14 amino acids. CDR3 coding DNA: TGTGCCAGCAGTTTGACGGCAGGGCAAGAGACCCAGTACTTC. Residues: CASSLTAGQETQYF.